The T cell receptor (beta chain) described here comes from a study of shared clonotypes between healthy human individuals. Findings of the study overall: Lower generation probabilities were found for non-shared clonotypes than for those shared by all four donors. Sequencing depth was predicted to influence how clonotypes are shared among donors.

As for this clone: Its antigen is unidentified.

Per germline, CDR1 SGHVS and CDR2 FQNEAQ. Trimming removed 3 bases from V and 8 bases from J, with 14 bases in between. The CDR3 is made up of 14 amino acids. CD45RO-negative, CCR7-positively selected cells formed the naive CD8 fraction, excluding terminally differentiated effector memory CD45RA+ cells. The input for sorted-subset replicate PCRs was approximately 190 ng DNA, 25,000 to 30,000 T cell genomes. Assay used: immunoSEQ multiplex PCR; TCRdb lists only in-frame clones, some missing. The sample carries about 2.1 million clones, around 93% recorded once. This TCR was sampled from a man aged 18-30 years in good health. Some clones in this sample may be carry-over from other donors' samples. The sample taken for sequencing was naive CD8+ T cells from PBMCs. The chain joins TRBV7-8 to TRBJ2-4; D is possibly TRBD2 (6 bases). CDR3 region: CASSFGPGGYIQYF. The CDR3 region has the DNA TGTGCCAGCAGCTTCGGGCCCGGGGGATACATTCAGTACTTC.